This T cell receptor (beta chain) was recorded in a study of T cell responses to AZD1222 COVID-19 vaccine. For the study at large: Pooling covered second doses at about 4 or about 12 weeks.

Method: immunoSEQ multiplex PCR; TCRdb's copy keeps in-frame clones and lacks some. The sample has more than 250,000 clones, approximately 93% seen once. V dropped 6 bases and J dropped 6; count of bases not matched to a gene: 7. The germline CDR1 and CDR2 sequences are MDHEN and SYDVKM. The CDR3 is made up of 13 amino acids. As for this clone: What it binds is not known.

The study, taken as a whole, reports: Spike-specific TCR repertoires showed rising breadth and depth after two AZD1222 doses. After the peak T cell response, and only then, were repertoires sampled. Reportedly, nearly half the spike-specific TCRs target unmutated variant regions.

The TCR originated in an adult in good health. The chain combines TRBV28 with TRBJ2-7; 8 bases map to TRBD2. The material was peripheral blood, obtained on day 0 of AZD1222 vaccination. In DNA form, the CDR3 reads TGTGCCAGCAGCCGGGAGGGCCAAAGCGAGCAGTACTTC. It is translated as CASSREGQSEQYF.